The clone carrying this TCR beta chain was observed at least ten times. Its target is unknown. The CDR3 end lies 3 residues beyond the end of the read and is filled in from the germline J gene. This sample was taken from a study of T cell clonality in common variable immunodeficiency. The CDR3 is 12 amino acids. Germline V gene data show CDR1 as SGHAT and CDR2 as FQNNGV. General observations from the study: CVID subjects showed higher TCRbeta clonality than healthy controls. Shared TCRbeta clones were fewer between CVID subjects than controls.

TCRdb's copy holds only in-frame clones and misses some; the assay was immunoSEQ multiplex PCR. The specimen gives tens of thousands of clones without singletons; the ten biggest hold around 1.7%. This receptor was obtained from a person aged 18 to 75 in good health. The gene calls are TRBV11-2 and TRBJ1-1, with D unresolved. Sequenced sample: peripheral blood mononuclear cells. The CDR3 here is CASSLSGPRAFF. The CDR3 DNA, read in part, is TGTGCCAGCAGCTTATCAGGCCCCAGG.